Listed below are T cell receptor beta chains from one sample, sequenced in a study of T cell changes during pregnancy in multiple sclerosis. Some clones are missing from TCRdb's copy, which holds only in-frame ones; the method was immunoSEQ multiplex PCR. The sample includes around 58,000 clones, roughly 90% of them seen just once. The starting material was peripheral blood, obtained before pregnancy. The receptors here all came from a female donor with multiple sclerosis, enrolled in a pregnancy study. The CDR3 runs from the conserved cysteine through the conserved F or W. The D gene is left open where the match is weak. Size is omitted from some rows. Given values are once, few, many or a class for expanded clones.

D,J,size,V,DNA,CDR3
TRBD2,TRBJ2-3,.,TRBV11-3,TGTGCCAGCAGCCCGGGACTAGCGGGGGTATCCTTCGGCACAGATACGCAGTATTTT,CASSPGLAGVSFGTDTQYF
TRBD1,TRBJ1-3,.,TRBV10-3,TGTGCCATCGGGACAGGGCCTGGAAACACCATATATTTT,CAIGTGPGNTIYF
.,TRBJ2-1,.,TRBV5-4,TGTGCCAGCAGCCACTCGAGAGCCTACAATGAGCAGTTCTTC,CASSHSRAYNEQFF
.,TRBJ1-5,.,TRBV7-9,TGTGCCAGCAGCTTGGGATCCGACAGTACCAATCAGCCCCAGCATTTT,CASSLGSDSTNQPQHF
.,TRBJ2-5,.,TRBV27,TGTGCCAGCAGTGTACTAGGATCGGGGACCCAGTACTTC,CASSVLGSGTQYF
.,TRBJ1-1,.,TRBV11-2,TGTGCCAGCAGCTTGAGTGCGGGGAGAATAGGTGAAGCTTTCTTT,CASSLSAGRIGEAFF
.,TRBJ2-3,.,TRBV5-6,TGTGCCAGCAACCTAGGGGGCGCGGGAACGCAGTATTTT,CASNLGGAGTQYF
TRBD1,TRBJ2-7,.,TRBV9,TGTGCCAGCAGCGCAAAGCCGTGGGACAGGGGGGCGTACGAGCAGTACTTC,CASSAKPWDRGAYEQYF
.,TRBJ2-7,.,TRBV6-1,TGTGCCAGCAGCCGCGCGGGCGAGCAGTACTTC,CASSRAGEQYF
.,TRBJ2-7,.,TRBV5-6,TGTGCCAGCAGCTTGGCGAGGAACGAGCAGTACTTC,CASSLARNEQYF
.,TRBJ1-3,few,TRBV7-6,TGTGCCAGCAGCCCCGGCGGGGGGGAGCCTGGAAACACCATATATTTT,CASSPGGGEPGNTIYF
.,TRBJ2-2,.,TRBV27,TGTGCCAGCAGTTTGCGTATAGGACAACCCGGGGAGCTGTTTTTT,CASSLRIGQPGELFF
.,TRBJ1-2,.,TRBV6-1,TGTGCCAGCAGTGTTAGGCAGGGGTTCTATGGCTACACCTTC,CASSVRQGFYGYTF
.,TRBJ1-1,few,TRBV7-9,TGTGCCAGCATCGATACGGGGGTGAACACTGAAGCTTTCTTT,CASIDTGVNTEAFF
.,TRBJ2-3,once,TRBV6-1,TGTGCCAGCAATCGGGGGAGAGGCACAGATACGCAGTATTTT,CASNRGRGTDTQYF
TRBD2,TRBJ2-1,.,TRBV6-5,TGTGCCAGCAGTTACGTGGCTAGCGGGAACTACAATGAGCAGTTCTTC,CASSYVASGNYNEQFF
TRBD1,TRBJ1-6,.,TRBV11-3,TGTGCCAGCAGCCCTCTCCTCTCGGGACAGGGGGCGATTTCACCCCTCCACTTT,CASSPLLSGQGAISPLHF
.,TRBJ1-5,.,TRBV6-5,TGTGCCAGCGGACTAAACAATCAGCCCCAGCATTTT,CASGLNNQPQHF
TRBD1,TRBJ1-1,once,TRBV7-3,TGTGCCAGCAGCGCACAGGGGGCTGGAACTGAAGCTTTCTTT,CASSAQGAGTEAFF
.,TRBJ1-1,.,TRBV9,TGTGCCAGCAGCCCCGAGGGGGTTTCCCCTGAAGCTTTCTTT,CASSPEGVSPEAFF
.,TRBJ2-3,.,TRBV25-1,TGTGCCAGCAGTGAATATTCCCTCACAGATACGCAGTATTTT,CASSEYSLTDTQYF
.,TRBJ2-1,.,TRBV7-8,TGTGCCAGCAGCTTACAGGGGAATGAGCAGTTCTTC,CASSLQGNEQFF
.,TRBJ1-1,.,TRBV5-4,TGTGCCAGCAGCTTGATAGGGGGAACTAACACTGAAGCTTTCTTT,CASSLIGGTNTEAFF
.,TRBJ1-1,.,TRBV30,TGTGCCTGGAGTGTTTCGTCGGTGAACACTGAAGCTTTCTTT,CAWSVSSVNTEAFF
.,TRBJ1-3,.,TRBV21-1,TGTGCCGCCTGGAGGTCCAGCTCTGGAAACACCATATATTTT,CAAWRSSSGNTIYF
.,TRBJ1-2,.,TRBV14,TGTGCCAGCAGCCCCGGGTGGGGGTCGGGACACTACACCTTC,CASSPGWGSGHYTF
.,TRBJ2-3,.,TRBV7-3,TGTGCCAGCAGCTTAATGCGTTCAGATACGCAGTATTTT,CASSLMRSDTQYF
.,TRBJ1-2,.,TRBV5-6,TGTGCCAGCAGCTTGGTGGGGGCGATCGATGGCTACACCTTC,CASSLVGAIDGYTF
.,TRBJ2-7,.,TRBV4-2,TGTGCCAGCAGCGTCACTAGGGGGAGCTCCTACGAGCAGTACTTC,CASSVTRGSSYEQYF
.,TRBJ1-1,.,TRBV6-6,TGTGCCAGCAGACAGACTACGCGCGGCGCTGAAGCTTTCTTT,CASRQTTRGAEAFF
TRBD1,TRBJ1-6,.,TRBV6-1,TGTGCCAGCAGGCCCCTAACAGGGGATATTTCACCCCTCCACTTT,CASRPLTGDISPLHF